Listed below are T cell receptor beta chains from one sample, sequenced in a study of OX40 agonist ivuxolimab in advanced cancers. Some clones are missing from TCRdb's copy, which holds only in-frame ones; the method was immunoSEQ multiplex PCR. The table records tens of thousands of clones, over 75% of them present only once. The starting material was CD4+ or CD8+ T cells sorted from blood, obtained in a trial of the OX40 agonist ivuxolimab. The receptors were sampled from an adult with an advanced solid tumor such as melanoma, head and neck, liver or kidney cancer. Each CDR3 is given with its conserved first and last residue. The order of the fields is D gene, V gene, clone size, J gene, CDR3 DNA, CDR3 protein. The D gene is left open where the match is weak. Part of the rows lack a size; the others show once, few, many or a class for expanded clones.

D gene: NA; V gene: TRBV25-1; clone size: NA; J gene: TRBJ1-5; CDR3 DNA: TGTGCCAGCCAGGGGAGTAGCAATCAGCCCCAGCATTTT; CDR3 protein: CASQGSSNQPQHF
D gene: TRBD1; V gene: TRBV7-9; clone size: NA; J gene: TRBJ1-1; CDR3 DNA: TGTGCCAGCAGGATAGCGTCAGGGGGTCGAGCTTTCTTT; CDR3 protein: CASRIASGGRAFF
D gene: NA; V gene: TRBV6-5; clone size: NA; J gene: TRBJ2-7; CDR3 DNA: TGTGCCAGTCTTGATCGGGAGTGGGAGCAGTACTTC; CDR3 protein: CASLDREWEQYF
D gene: NA; V gene: TRBV19; clone size: NA; J gene: TRBJ2-3; CDR3 DNA: TGTGCCAGTAGTATAAGACGGGTAGATACGCAGTATTTT; CDR3 protein: CASSIRRVDTQYF
D gene: NA; V gene: TRBV21-1; clone size: once; J gene: TRBJ1-3; CDR3 DNA: TGTGCCAGCAGCAAGGCGGGGACACAGGGGAGAGGAAACACCATATATTTT; CDR3 protein: CASSKAGTQGRGNTIYF
D gene: TRBD1; V gene: TRBV19; clone size: NA; J gene: TRBJ2-1; CDR3 DNA: TGTGCCAGTAGTCGAACCGGGACAGGGTACAATGAGCAGTTCTTC; CDR3 protein: CASSRTGTGYNEQFF
D gene: NA; V gene: TRBV30; clone size: NA; J gene: TRBJ2-3; CDR3 DNA: TGTGCCTGGAGTGTACTAGCCGCTAGCACAGATACGCAGTATTTT; CDR3 protein: CAWSVLAASTDTQYF
D gene: TRBD1; V gene: TRBV29-1; clone size: once; J gene: TRBJ2-1; CDR3 DNA: TGCAGCGTTGAAAGGGGGACAGGGGCTACAAATGAGCAGTTCTTC; CDR3 protein: CSVERGTGATNEQFF
D gene: NA; V gene: TRBV6-4; clone size: NA; J gene: TRBJ2-5; CDR3 DNA: TGTGCCAGCAAACACCTGGGGGAGACCCAGTACTTC; CDR3 protein: CASKHLGETQYF
D gene: TRBD2; V gene: TRBV10-3; clone size: NA; J gene: TRBJ2-3; CDR3 DNA: TGTGCCATCAGTACACAGACTAGCGGGGGGGTAGGAGATACGCAGTATTTT; CDR3 protein: CAISTQTSGGVGDTQYF
D gene: TRBD1; V gene: TRBV28; clone size: NA; J gene: TRBJ2-7; CDR3 DNA: TGTGCCAGCAGCGGCCCGTGGACAGGGAAGGACGAGCAGTACTTC; CDR3 protein: CASSGPWTGKDEQYF
D gene: TRBD2; V gene: TRBV18; clone size: NA; J gene: TRBJ2-7; CDR3 DNA: TGTGCCAGCTCACCGTTCGCCCTAGCGGGAGGCGGGGGTGTAAACGAGCAGTACTTC; CDR3 protein: CASSPFALAGGGGVNEQYF
D gene: NA; V gene: TRBV19; clone size: NA; J gene: TRBJ2-3; CDR3 DNA: TGTGCCAGTAGTCCAAGGCGGCCCGATACGCAGTATTTT; CDR3 protein: CASSPRRPDTQYF
D gene: TRBD2; V gene: TRBV4-2; clone size: NA; J gene: TRBJ2-5; CDR3 DNA: TGTGCCAGCAGCCAAGGGACTAGCGGCCAAGAGACCCAGTACTTC; CDR3 protein: CASSQGTSGQETQYF
D gene: TRBD2; V gene: TRBV11-2; clone size: NA; J gene: TRBJ2-3; CDR3 DNA: TGTGCCAGCAGCTTAGGACTAGCGGGACTCGCAGATACGCAGTATTTT; CDR3 protein: CASSLGLAGLADTQYF
D gene: TRBD2; V gene: TRBV15; clone size: once; J gene: TRBJ2-5; CDR3 DNA: TGTGCCACCAACAAGGTGGGGGGGGAGACCCAGTACTTC; CDR3 protein: CATNKVGGETQYF
D gene: TRBD1; V gene: TRBV19; clone size: NA; J gene: TRBJ1-4; CDR3 DNA: TGTGCCAGTAGTTCCGGACAGGGAGTTTTTGCAACTAATGAAAAACTGTTTTTT; CDR3 protein: CASSSGQGVFATNEKLFF
D gene: TRBD1; V gene: TRBV15; clone size: NA; J gene: TRBJ2-7; CDR3 DNA: TGTGCCACCAGCCTCCGGGACAGCTACGAGCAGTACTTC; CDR3 protein: CATSLRDSYEQYF
D gene: NA; V gene: TRBV6-1; clone size: NA; J gene: TRBJ1-2; CDR3 DNA: TGTGCCAGCAGTGACGTAGGGGGAGACTATGGCTACACCTTC; CDR3 protein: CASSDVGGDYGYTF
D gene: TRBD2; V gene: TRBV5-4; clone size: once; J gene: TRBJ2-3; CDR3 DNA: TGTGCCAGCAGCTCCAGGACTAGTGGAGATACGCAGTATTTT; CDR3 protein: CASSSRTSGDTQYF
D gene: NA; V gene: TRBV10-2; clone size: few; J gene: TRBJ1-4; CDR3 DNA: TGCGCCAGCAGCTTGACGGCTATTAATGAAAAACTGTTTTTT; CDR3 protein: CASSLTAINEKLFF
D gene: NA; V gene: TRBV6-1; clone size: NA; J gene: TRBJ1-2; CDR3 DNA: TGTGCCAGCAGTGAAAGACCCGAGGGGCCATTGTATGGCTACACCTTC; CDR3 protein: CASSERPEGPLYGYTF
D gene: TRBD1; V gene: TRBV16; clone size: NA; J gene: TRBJ1-2; CDR3 DNA: TGTGCCAGCAGCCTACAGGGGGGGAATGGCTACACCTTC; CDR3 protein: CASSLQGGNGYTF
D gene: NA; V gene: TRBV11-2; clone size: few; J gene: TRBJ2-7; CDR3 DNA: TGTGCCAGCAGCTTATCTGCCTACGAGCAGTACTTC; CDR3 protein: CASSLSAYEQYF
D gene: NA; V gene: TRBV6-5; clone size: NA; J gene: TRBJ1-5; CDR3 DNA: TGTGCCAGCAGTTACTTTCGCAATCAGCCCCAGCATTTT; CDR3 protein: CASSYFRNQPQHF
D gene: NA; V gene: TRBV5-6; clone size: NA; J gene: TRBJ1-6; CDR3 DNA: TGTGCCAGCAGCCGACCGGGACAAAATAATTCACCCCTCCACTTT; CDR3 protein: CASSRPGQNNSPLHF
D gene: TRBD2; V gene: TRBV28; clone size: NA; J gene: TRBJ2-7; CDR3 DNA: TGTGCCAGCAGTCTCAGGACTAGCGGGAGCGGCGAGCAGTACTTC; CDR3 protein: CASSLRTSGSGEQYF
D gene: TRBD2; V gene: TRBV10-3; clone size: NA; J gene: TRBJ2-1; CDR3 DNA: TGTGCCATCAGTATGGGACTAGCGGGAGATGAGCAGTTCTTC; CDR3 protein: CAISMGLAGDEQFF
D gene: NA; V gene: TRBV2; clone size: once; J gene: TRBJ1-5; CDR3 DNA: TGTGCCGCCGCGCAGGGAGTAGGTCAGCCCCAGCATTTT; CDR3 protein: CAAAQGVGQPQHF
D gene: NA; V gene: TRBV27; clone size: NA; J gene: TRBJ2-6; CDR3 DNA: TGTGCCAGCAGTTTAAAGGCTTCTGGGGCCAACGTCCTGACTTTC; CDR3 protein: CASSLKASGANVLTF
D gene: TRBD2; V gene: TRBV6-1; clone size: NA; J gene: TRBJ2-7; CDR3 DNA: TGTGCCAGCAAAAAAGGGAGCGGGAGCTCCTACGAGCAGTACTTC; CDR3 protein: CASKKGSGSSYEQYF
D gene: NA; V gene: TRBV6-1; clone size: NA; J gene: TRBJ1-5; CDR3 DNA: TGTGCCAGCAGTGAAGGGAGCCAGCCCCAGCATTTT; CDR3 protein: CASSEGSQPQHF
D gene: TRBD1; V gene: TRBV28; clone size: NA; J gene: TRBJ1-2; CDR3 DNA: TGTGCCAGCAGTGCGGGACAGGGCCCCTTTGCCTATGGCTACACCTTC; CDR3 protein: CASSAGQGPFAYGYTF
D gene: TRBD1; V gene: TRBV9; clone size: NA; J gene: TRBJ2-5; CDR3 DNA: TGTGCCAGCAATTTGAGGGGGCTTTGGGAGACCCAGTACTTC; CDR3 protein: CASNLRGLWETQYF
D gene: TRBD2; V gene: TRBV5-4; clone size: NA; J gene: TRBJ2-7; CDR3 DNA: TGTGCCAGCAGCTTGGGACTAGCGGGTAACTCCTACGAGCAGTACTTC; CDR3 protein: CASSLGLAGNSYEQYF
D gene: TRBD1; V gene: TRBV6-5; clone size: NA; J gene: TRBJ1-4; CDR3 DNA: TGTGCCAGCCGCGACAGGGGAGCGGATGAAAAACTGTTTTTT; CDR3 protein: CASRDRGADEKLFF
D gene: NA; V gene: TRBV28; clone size: NA; J gene: TRBJ2-5; CDR3 DNA: TGTGCCAGCAGTCGCAGCCCCGTGCGAGAGACCCAGTACTTC; CDR3 protein: CASSRSPVRETQYF
D gene: NA; V gene: TRBV6-1; clone size: NA; J gene: TRBJ2-7; CDR3 DNA: TGTGCCAGCAGCCTACGCTACGAGCAGTACTTC; CDR3 protein: CASSLRYEQYF
D gene: TRBD1; V gene: TRBV6-1; clone size: NA; J gene: TRBJ1-2; CDR3 DNA: TGTGCCAGCAGTGAACGAGGGGGCGGCTATGGCTACACCTTC; CDR3 protein: CASSERGGGYGYTF
D gene: TRBD1; V gene: TRBV6-5; clone size: NA; J gene: TRBJ1-1; CDR3 DNA: TGTGCCAGCAGTTCCCAGGGACAGGCGAACACTGAAGCTTTCTTT; CDR3 protein: CASSSQGQANTEAFF
D gene: NA; V gene: TRBV11-2; clone size: NA; J gene: TRBJ2-5; CDR3 DNA: TGTGCCAGCAGCCGACAAATTAGCGTGACAGGACGAGGGGGGACCCAGTACTTC; CDR3 protein: CASSRQISVTGRGGTQYF
D gene: NA; V gene: TRBV5-1; clone size: NA; J gene: TRBJ1-1; CDR3 DNA: TGCGCCAGCAGCTTGGCACCCGCCGGGACATCAAACACTGAAGCTTTCTTT; CDR3 protein: CASSLAPAGTSNTEAFF
D gene: NA; V gene: TRBV4-2; clone size: NA; J gene: TRBJ2-1; CDR3 DNA: TGTGCCAGCAGCCAAGATAGCCTAGGCGGCTACAATGAGCAGTTCTTC; CDR3 protein: CASSQDSLGGYNEQFF
D gene: TRBD2; V gene: TRBV7-9; clone size: NA; J gene: TRBJ2-2; CDR3 DNA: TGTGCCAGCAACAAGGGACTAGCGGGAGCCGGGGAGCTGTTTTTT; CDR3 protein: CASNKGLAGAGELFF
D gene: NA; V gene: TRBV2; clone size: NA; J gene: TRBJ2-5; CDR3 DNA: TGTGCCAGCACGTGGGGTGAGACCCAGTACTTC; CDR3 protein: CASTWGETQYF
D gene: NA; V gene: TRBV15; clone size: NA; J gene: TRBJ2-7; CDR3 DNA: TGTGCCACCAGCAGAGACCCGACGAGATACGAGCAGTACTTC; CDR3 protein: CATSRDPTRYEQYF
D gene: NA; V gene: TRBV6-1; clone size: few; J gene: TRBJ2-4; CDR3 DNA: TGTGCCAGCAGTGAAGTTGGAGGGTTGGGCAAAAACATTCAGTACTTC; CDR3 protein: CASSEVGGLGKNIQYF
D gene: NA; V gene: TRBV2; clone size: few; J gene: TRBJ1-5; CDR3 DNA: TGTGCCAGCAAGGCAGATAGCAATCAGCCCCAGCATTTT; CDR3 protein: CASKADSNQPQHF
D gene: TRBD1; V gene: TRBV6-1; clone size: once; J gene: TRBJ2-7; CDR3 DNA: TGTGCCAGCTCCAAAGTATTACAGGGGGTCTACGAGCAGTACTTC; CDR3 protein: CASSKVLQGVYEQYF
D gene: NA; V gene: TRBV5-4; clone size: NA; J gene: TRBJ2-3; CDR3 DNA: TGTGCCAGCAGCTTACAGGGAGGCACAGATACGCAGTATTTT; CDR3 protein: CASSLQGGTDTQYF
D gene: TRBD1; V gene: TRBV5-6; clone size: once; J gene: TRBJ2-6; CDR3 DNA: TGTGCCAGCAGCCCGGGCGACAGGGGGGGCTCTGGGGCCAACGTCCTGACTTTC; CDR3 protein: CASSPGDRGGSGANVLTF
D gene: NA; V gene: TRBV6-5; clone size: NA; J gene: TRBJ1-4; CDR3 DNA: TGTGCCAGCAGGGCCTTCGGACGCGAAAAACTGTTTTTT; CDR3 protein: CASRAFGREKLFF
D gene: NA; V gene: TRBV28; clone size: NA; J gene: TRBJ2-2; CDR3 DNA: TGTGCCAGCCCGGGGGGCTCCGGGGAGCTGTTTTTT; CDR3 protein: CASPGGSGELFF